This TCR beta chain was recorded in a study of cytomegalovirus exposure and HLA in healthy donors. CDR3 size: 18 residues. In germline, CDR1 is MGHRA, CDR2 YSYEKL. Study-wide findings and caveats: Later on, a genetic analysis was performed. It linked a missense variant in DCLRE1C with V- and J-gene trimming of TCR beta. Overall, approximately 180 TCR beta chains were annotated as cytomegalovirus-associated. About 87% or about 30% of the time was how often most TCR beta V segments were productive, according to an earlier analysis.

In the PCR, 60 Vbeta and 13 Jbeta primers were used. Method: immunoSEQ multiplex PCR; TCRdb's copy keeps in-frame clones and lacks some. The table has around 150,000 clones, around 80% seen once. This clone was found a few times. Its antigen is undetermined. The chain joins TRBV4-1 to TRBJ2-5; 7 positions match TRBD1. The J call may be incorrect, as the DNA end agrees better with TRBJ2-7. This receptor was taken from a man in his forties in good health and CMV-seropositive. The sequenced material came from PBMCs. The CDR3 DNA follows: TGCGCCAGCAGCCAAGATCCTATGGGACAGAATATTCCCTACGAGCAGTACTTC. This codes for CASSQDPMGQNIPYEQYF.